A selection of T cell receptor beta chains follows, all from one sample in a study of post-analysis software for immune sequencing data. MiXCR, applied by TCRdb to the PCR reads, yields one record per CDR3 protein. In the table there are approximately 730,000 distinct CDR3 sequences, just under 30% of which are singletons. Specimen: blood. The origin of the receptors is a girl between 10 and 17 years old with multiple sclerosis. Each CDR3 is given with its conserved first and last residue. Each record gives: J gene, clone size, D gene, V gene, CDR3 length, CDR3 DNA, CDR3 protein. A D gene is named only where the DNA matches it firmly. A row's size may be missing; if present it is once, few, many or a size class.

TRBJ2-3,NA,NA,TRBV27,14,TGTGCCAGCAGGTTAGAAACCGGCACAGATACGCAGTATTTT,CASRLETGTDTQYF
TRBJ1-4,few,TRBD1,TRBV7-9,15,TGTGCCAGCAGCTTAGTGGGACAGCTGAATGAAAAACTGTTTTTT,CASSLVGQLNEKLFF
TRBJ2-3,NA,TRBD2,TRBV14,17,TGTGCCAGCAGCCAAGATCTGGCGAGCGCGGGAGGATATACGCAGTATTTT,CASSQDLASAGGYTQYF
TRBJ2-7,few,TRBD2,TRBV20-1,12,TGCAGTGCAGAACCTACTAGCGGCGAGCAGTACTTC,CSAEPTSGEQYF
TRBJ2-5,few,NA,TRBV7-2,15,TGTGCCAGCAGCCACCGGGCCTATAGCGAGGAGACCCAGTACTTC,CASSHRAYSEETQYF
TRBJ2-1,NA,TRBD1,TRBV7-9,19,TGTGCCAGCAGCTTAGCCCAGACCAGGGACAGGGGGAGGTTCGATGAGCAGTTCTTC,CASSLAQTRDRGRFDEQFF
TRBJ2-1,NA,TRBD1,TRBV28,15,TGTGCCAGCAGTTTCGGGACAGGGAGCTCCTACGAGCAGTTCTTC,CASSFGTGSSYEQFF
TRBJ2-4,NA,NA,TRBV6-5,13,TGTGCCAGCAGTTCCAGGGCGACAAACATTCAGTACTTC,CASSSRATNIQYF
TRBJ2-3,NA,NA,TRBV29-1,16,TGCAGCGTGGGATGGGGCGGGACCGCTAGCACAGATACGCGGTATTTT,CSVGWGGTASTDTRYF
TRBJ2-7,few,TRBD2,TRBV6-1,14,TGTGCCAGCAGTCACCCGGGACTAGCATCCGAGCAGTACTTC,CASSHPGLASEQYF
TRBJ1-1,NA,NA,TRBV19,12,TGTGCCAGTAGCCGGGACGGCCAGGGGGCTTTCTTT,CASSRDGQGAFF
TRBJ1-4,NA,NA,TRBV20-1,13,TGCAGTGCTAGAACTCCGGGACGCTTTTTTTCGTTTTTT,CSARTPGRFFSFF
TRBJ2-7,NA,NA,TRBV7-8,13,TGTGCCAGCGTCCCGTTGCTTAACGACGAGCAGTACTTC,CASVPLLNDEQYF
TRBJ2-3,NA,NA,TRBV12-3/TRBV12-4,14,TGTGCCAGCTTTGGCCGGGGGAGAACAGATACGCAGTATTTT,CASFGRGRTDTQYF
TRBJ1-6,few,NA,TRBV20-1,12,TGCAGTGCTATAACGGTGAGCTCACCCCTCCACTTT,CSAITVSSPLHF
TRBJ1-4,NA,NA,TRBV7-9,15,TGTGCCAGCAGCTTAGCACGGGCACAGACTGAAAAACTGTTTTTT,CASSLARAQTEKLFF
TRBJ2-7,few,NA,TRBV14,16,TGTGCCAGCAGCCAAGTTCTTCAGGACCCTTCCTACGAGCAGTACTTC,CASSQVLQDPSYEQYF
TRBJ2-1,NA,TRBD1,TRBV15,13,TGTGCCACCACCGGGACAGGGGACAATGAGCAGTTCTTC,CATTGTGDNEQFF
TRBJ2-5,many,NA,TRBV7-8,14,TGTGCCAGCAGCTCCACGAGGGGCGCGCAGACCCAGTACTTC,CASSSTRGAQTQYF
TRBJ1-2,NA,NA,TRBV7-2,15,TGTGCCAGCAGCTTAGAGTCTGATCTATACTATGGCTACACCTTC,CASSLESDLYYGYTF
TRBJ1-5,few,NA,TRBV29-1,13,TGCAGCGTCCTCGGACAGCCTGGGCAGCCCCAGCATTTT,CSVLGQPGQPQHF
TRBJ1-1,few,NA,TRBV5-5,14,TGTGCCAGCAGCCCGGGTCGGACCGCCCTTGAAGCTTTCTTT,CASSPGRTALEAFF
TRBJ1-2,few,NA,TRBV9,17,TGTGCCAGCAGCGTAGTAACAGGTCCGAACTTTCGATCTGGCTACACCTTC,CASSVVTGPNFRSGYTF
TRBJ1-5,NA,TRBD1,TRBV29-1,14,TGCAGCGTTGCCGGGACAGGGAATAATCAGCCCCAGCATTTT,CSVAGTGNNQPQHF
TRBJ2-2,few,TRBD2,TRBV9,14,TGTGCCAGCAGACTAGCGGGAGACACCGGGGAGCTGTTTTTT,CASRLAGDTGELFF
TRBJ2-7,NA,NA,TRBV12-3/TRBV12-4,13,TGTGCCAGCAGCCCTACTACGCTCAATGAGCAGTACTTC,CASSPTTLNEQYF
TRBJ1-2,NA,NA,TRBV20-1,13,TGCAGTGCTAGAGGCCGGGCCCTGGGGGGCTACACCTTC,CSARGRALGGYTF
TRBJ1-4,few,NA,TRBV5-1,15,TGCGCCAGCAGCTTGGACCCGGGCTCCAATGAAAAACTGTTTTTT,CASSLDPGSNEKLFF
TRBJ2-3,few,TRBD2,TRBV18,21,TGTGCCAGCTCACCAGCCTACGGGGTCACTAGCGGGAGCGTGGAAGCAGATACGCAGTATTTT,CASSPAYGVTSGSVEADTQYF
TRBJ2-7,NA,TRBD2,TRBV20-1,17,TGCAGTGCGGGAGCTAGCGGGTCCCCAAGGGCCTACAATGAGCAGTACTTC,CSAGASGSPRAYNEQYF